This T cell receptor (beta chain) was identified in a study of blood T cells in healthy people across ages. Overall study findings and caveats: It was not known whether donors were CMV positive (a possible confounder of expanded clonotype changes). Long-lived donors exceeded aged donors in naive CD4+ cells and diversity.

A remark on this clonotype: Its antigen is not known.

A second PCR of about 6 to 12 cycles used a sample-barcoded 5' primer and a J-beta primer mix. A template-switch adaptor with 12 random nucleotides tagged each cDNA molecule. Using its own MiXCR run on the 5' RACE reads, TCRdb lists one record per CDR3 protein. The sample lists about 670,000 distinct CDR3 sequences, 40% to 45% seen once, with 25% to 35% in the top ten. The material sequenced was blood. The receptor comes from an elderly man in good health.

The CDR3 protein is CASSRDSSDTGELFF. Written as DNA, the CDR3 is TGCGCCAGCAGCCGGGACAGTTCGGATACCGGGGAGCTGTTTTTT. The chain joins TRBV5-1 to TRBJ2-2; the match to TRBD1 covers 7 bases. This CDR3 spans 15 amino acids. The V segment lost 4 bases and the J segment 5 bases; nucleotides outside the gene matches: 8. Germline V lookup: CDR1 SGHRS, CDR2 YFSETQ.